The clone carrying this T cell receptor (beta chain) was detected many times. Its cognate antigen is unknown. These data belong to a study of regulatory T cells in long-lasting Graves disease. Overall study: The study enrolled newly diagnosed Graves' patients on antithyroid drugs under 3 months. Study-wide findings and caveats: Persistent Graves' cases showed lower TCR diversity than newly diagnosed cases.

Assembly of TCR beta libraries relied on iRepertoire HTBI primers together with Arm-PCR of CDR3 regions. Each CDR3 protein is one row after TCRdb ran MiXCR on the multiplex PCR reads. This repertoire shows 400,000 to 450,000 distinct CDR3 sequences, 15% found once; its top ten account for roughly 17%. Time point noted: newly diagnosed GD, antithyroid drugs for less than 3 months. The TCR library was made from RNA extracted from PBMCs. The CDR3 sequence is 14 residues long. Germline CDR1 is MNHNS and CDR2 is SASEGT. V shed 8 bases and J shed 1 base, with 13 bases lying between them. The same sample was also used in a study of T cells in Graves' hyperthyroidism and ophthalmopathy. That report adds: Patients showing uncontrolled infection, other autoimmune disease, pregnancy or lactation were ineligible.

The rearrangement uses TRBV6-1 and TRBJ2-3; D not resolved. The sequence derives from a woman in her thirties with Graves disease. The sequenced sample was peripheral blood mononuclear cells (PBMCs), obtained at new diagnosis, from a patient treated with antithyroid drugs. CDR3 DNA: TGTGCCAGCCGGACCCGCCTGGGCACAGATACGCAGTATTTT. Encoded protein: CASRTRLGTDTQYF.